This entry features one TCR beta chain sequence. Original methodology: The authors estimated nucleated cell counts from reference gene primer amplification. Measured with immunoSEQ multiplex PCR; TCRdb has only the in-frame clones, and not every one. V, J and clone size are taken as reported in that table, and D and trimming were inferred from the DNA itself. Of about 80,000 clones detected, about four fifths appear once; the ten largest clones hold around a third. This record belongs to a study of blood T cell repertoires in COVID-19. Study-level information: COVID-19 samples from acute and convalescent phases originated in the United States, Italy and Spain. PBMCs, B-cell-depleted T cells, or T cells were the source of the cDNA or gDNA that made up the material.

This CDR3 is 13 amino acids long. Germline V gives CDR1 SGHRS, CDR2 YFSETQ. The V end lost 2 bases, the J end lost 7 bases, and 13 bases lay between the germline ends. This chain connects TRBV5-1 to TRBJ2-7, with a weak D call TRBD2 (5 bases). Sample: peripheral blood. The sequence was obtained from a woman aged 70-85 years with acute or convalescent COVID-19. The CDR3 nucleotides read TGCGCCAGCAGCTTCTACACGGGCGGGGAGCAGTACTTC. Translated: CASSFYTGGEQYF.